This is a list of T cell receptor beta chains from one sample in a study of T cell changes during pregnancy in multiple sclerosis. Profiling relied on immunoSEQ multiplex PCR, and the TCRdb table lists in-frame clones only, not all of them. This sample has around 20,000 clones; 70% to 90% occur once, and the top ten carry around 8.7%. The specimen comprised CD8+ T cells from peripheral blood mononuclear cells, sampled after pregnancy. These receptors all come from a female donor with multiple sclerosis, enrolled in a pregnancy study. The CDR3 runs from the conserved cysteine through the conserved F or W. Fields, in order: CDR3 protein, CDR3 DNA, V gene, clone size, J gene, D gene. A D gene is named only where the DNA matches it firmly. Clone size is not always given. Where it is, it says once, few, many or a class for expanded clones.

CDR3aa: CASSLWEEQFF; CDR3nt: TGTGCCAGCAGCTTATGGGAGGAGCAGTTCTTC; v_gene: TRBV7-9; abundance: NA; j_gene: TRBJ2-1; d_gene: NA
CDR3aa: CASSPRLAGGNIQYF; CDR3nt: TGTGCCAGCAGCCCTAGACTAGCGGGGGGGAACATTCAGTACTTC; v_gene: TRBV7-8; abundance: once; j_gene: TRBJ2-4; d_gene: TRBD2
CDR3aa: CASSEVTGLGETQYF; CDR3nt: TGTGCCAGCAGCGAGGTGACAGGGTTGGGAGAGACCCAGTACTTC; v_gene: TRBV5-6; abundance: once; j_gene: TRBJ2-5; d_gene: TRBD1
CDR3aa: CASSEQQGNEQYF; CDR3nt: TGTGCCAGCAGCGAGCAACAGGGGAACGAGCAGTACTTC; v_gene: TRBV7-2; abundance: NA; j_gene: TRBJ2-7; d_gene: TRBD1
CDR3aa: CASSYSPGFTEAFF; CDR3nt: TGTGCCAGCAGTTACTCGCCAGGGTTCACTGAAGCTTTCTTT; v_gene: TRBV6-6; abundance: NA; j_gene: TRBJ1-1; d_gene: NA
CDR3aa: CASSILQGPGNTIYF; CDR3nt: TGTGCCAGCAGTATCCTACAGGGCCCTGGAAACACCATATATTTT; v_gene: TRBV28; abundance: NA; j_gene: TRBJ1-3; d_gene: NA
CDR3aa: CASMGQVYGYTF; CDR3nt: TGTGCCAGCATGGGGCAGGTCTATGGCTACACCTTC; v_gene: TRBV28; abundance: NA; j_gene: TRBJ1-2; d_gene: NA
CDR3aa: CASSPGTGGYEQYF; CDR3nt: TGTGCCAGCAGCCCCGGGACAGGGGGCTACGAGCAGTACTTC; v_gene: TRBV13; abundance: NA; j_gene: TRBJ2-7; d_gene: TRBD1
CDR3aa: CASSIDPTGGNQPQHF; CDR3nt: TGTGCCAGTAGTATAGATCCGACAGGGGGGAATCAGCCCCAGCATTTT; v_gene: TRBV19; abundance: NA; j_gene: TRBJ1-5; d_gene: TRBD1
CDR3aa: CACSRARSQPQHF; CDR3nt: TGTGCCTGCTCAAGAGCGCGGAGTCAGCCCCAGCATTTT; v_gene: TRBV6-5; abundance: few; j_gene: TRBJ1-5; d_gene: NA
CDR3aa: CASSELSAGEGFNEQFF; CDR3nt: TGTGCCAGCAGTGAATTGTCCGCGGGAGAGGGGTTCAATGAGCAGTTCTTC; v_gene: TRBV6-1; abundance: NA; j_gene: TRBJ2-1; d_gene: TRBD2
CDR3aa: CASGDRGSNYGYTF; CDR3nt: TGTGCCAGCGGCGACAGGGGATCTAACTATGGCTACACCTTC; v_gene: TRBV27; abundance: NA; j_gene: TRBJ1-2; d_gene: TRBD1
CDR3aa: CASPGEDPYEQYF; CDR3nt: TGTGCCAGCCCCGGGGAAGACCCCTACGAGCAGTACTTC; v_gene: TRBV27; abundance: once; j_gene: TRBJ2-7; d_gene: NA
CDR3aa: CASSFGRQDEQFF; CDR3nt: TGTGCCAGCAGCTTTGGAAGGCAGGATGAGCAGTTCTTC; v_gene: TRBV11-3; abundance: medium-sized; j_gene: TRBJ2-1; d_gene: NA
CDR3aa: CASSDIGLAGATYEQYF; CDR3nt: TGTGCCAGCAGCGATATTGGATTAGCGGGAGCGACCTACGAGCAGTACTTC; v_gene: TRBV4-2; abundance: NA; j_gene: TRBJ2-7; d_gene: TRBD2
CDR3aa: CSVNLMGLLSYEQYF; CDR3nt: TGCAGCGTTAACTTAATGGGACTCTTGTCCTACGAGCAGTACTTC; v_gene: TRBV29-1; abundance: NA; j_gene: TRBJ2-7; d_gene: NA
CDR3aa: CASSEVTSDYNEQFF; CDR3nt: TGTGCCAGCAGCGAGGTGACGTCTGATTACAATGAGCAGTTCTTC; v_gene: TRBV6-1; abundance: NA; j_gene: TRBJ2-1; d_gene: NA
CDR3aa: CAWSVQATLFTDTQYF; CDR3nt: TGTGCCTGGAGTGTACAGGCAACCCTTTTCACAGATACGCAGTATTTT; v_gene: TRBV30; abundance: NA; j_gene: TRBJ2-3; d_gene: NA
CDR3aa: CALMDRSSYNSPLHF; CDR3nt: TGTGCCTTAATGGACAGAAGCTCCTATAATTCACCCCTCCACTTT; v_gene: TRBV30; abundance: NA; j_gene: TRBJ1-6; d_gene: NA
CDR3aa: CASSLSRLSDYGYTF; CDR3nt: TGTGCCAGCAGCTTGAGCCGGTTGTCGGACTATGGCTACACCTTC; v_gene: TRBV5-5; abundance: once; j_gene: TRBJ1-2; d_gene: NA
CDR3aa: CASSSQGNYGYTF; CDR3nt: TGTGCCAGTAGCTCACAGGGGAACTATGGCTACACCTTC; v_gene: TRBV19; abundance: NA; j_gene: TRBJ1-2; d_gene: TRBD1
CDR3aa: CASRDRANTEAFF; CDR3nt: TGTGCCAGCAGGGACAGAGCGAACACTGAAGCTTTCTTT; v_gene: TRBV7-9; abundance: once; j_gene: TRBJ1-1; d_gene: NA
CDR3aa: CASSHRDTDTQYF; CDR3nt: TGTGCCAGCAGCCATCGGGACACAGATACGCAGTATTTT; v_gene: TRBV7-9; abundance: NA; j_gene: TRBJ2-3; d_gene: NA
CDR3aa: CASSSRTSLDEQFF; CDR3nt: TGTGCCAGCAGTTCCCGGACTAGCTTGGATGAGCAGTTCTTC; v_gene: TRBV6-5; abundance: NA; j_gene: TRBJ2-1; d_gene: TRBD2
CDR3aa: CASRQAAEYNEKLFF; CDR3nt: TGTGCCAGCAGGCAGGCAGCGGAGTATAATGAAAAACTGTTTTTT; v_gene: TRBV28; abundance: NA; j_gene: TRBJ1-4; d_gene: NA
CDR3aa: CASKGTSTDTQYF; CDR3nt: TGTGCCAGCAAAGGGACTAGCACAGATACGCAGTATTTT; v_gene: TRBV2; abundance: NA; j_gene: TRBJ2-3; d_gene: NA
CDR3aa: CSVLNREWSTDTQYF; CDR3nt: TGCAGCGTCCTCAACAGGGAGTGGAGCACAGATACGCAGTATTTT; v_gene: TRBV29-1; abundance: once; j_gene: TRBJ2-3; d_gene: NA